What follows are 9 T cell receptor beta chains derived from one specimen sequenced in a study of blood T cell repertoires in COVID-19 (dated by TCRdb to 2020 to 2021). To prepare the library, the immunoSEQ multiplex PCR assay was applied. TCRdb holds this immuneACCESS table with in-frame rearrangements only. Some clones are missing; in checked studies, unresolved V genes explain under half, and the rest has no known cause. Recorded for this sample are approximately 170,000 clones; 86% of them occurred a single time. The ten largest make up 4% of the sample. Sequencing was carried out using peripheral blood. Receptor source: a woman between 65 and 79 years old with acute or convalescent COVID-19.

The chain links TRBV24-1 to TRBJ2-1, with TRBD1 matching 9 bases. The CDR3 covers 14 residues. V trimming: 7 bases; J trimming: 4 bases; junction bases outside the gene matches: 4. The germline V gene has CDR1 KGHDR and CDR2 SFDVKD. CDR3 nucleotide sequence: TGTGCCACCAGCCCGGGACAGGGATACAATGAGCAGTTCTTC. Encoded protein: CATSPGQGYNEQFF.

The CDR3 DNA reads TGTGCCAGCAGCTTAGAAATAGGGGTAGGGTATGGCTACACCTTC. It specifies CASSLEIGVGYGYTF. This chain links TRBV7-2 with TRBJ1-2; maybe TRBD1 (5 bases). The V end was cut by 1 base, the J end by 5 bases, with 14 bases between. The CDR3 length is 15 residues. Germline loops: CDR1 SGHTA, CDR2 FQGNSA. Based on the CDR3 plus reference TRBV7-2 and TRBJ1-2, the full variable domain is GAGVSQSPSNKVTEKGKDVELRCDPISGHTALYWYRQSLGQGLEFLIYFQGNSAPDKSGLPSDRFSAERTGGSVSTLTIQRTQQEDSAVYLCASSLEIGVGYGYTFGSGTRLTVV.

CDR3 amino acids: CASSDRNTIYF. CDR3 DNA: TGTGCCAGTAGCGACAGAAACACCATATATTTT. This chain joins TRBV19 and TRBJ1-3, with D hard to call. V was cut by 6 bases and J by 5 bases, with 5 bases left in between. This CDR3 region has 11 residues. Germline CDR1 is LNHDA and CDR2 is SQIVND (reference sequence).

The genes are TRBV6-5 and TRBJ1-2; TRBD1 might be the D (6 bases). This CDR3 has 11 residues. V was clipped by 6 bases and J by 10 bases, with 12 bases between them. The germline gives CDR1 MNHEY, CDR2 SVGAGI. The CDR3, as DNA: TGTGCCAGCAGCGTCAGGACAGCCTACACCTTC. Translated, it gives CASSVRTAYTF.

The chain is built from TRBV30 and TRBJ2-6; 7 positions match TRBD2. J lost 3 bases, V lost 2 bases, and 4 bases had no gene match. The CDR3 consists of 15 residues. Per the germline V gene, CDR1 is GTSNPN and CDR2 is SVGIG (reference sequence). The CDR3 DNA follows: TGTGCCTGGAGTCCGCGGGGGATTGGGGCCAACGTCCTGACTTTC. This translates into CAWSPRGIGANVLTF.

This sequence joins TRBV7-2 and TRBJ2-1; D may be TRBD1 (6 bases). CDR1 SGHTA and CDR2 FQGNSA come from the germline V gene. The V and J ends lost 5 bases and 7 bases respectively, with 12 bases between them. This CDR3 region has 13 residues. CDR3: CASSRLQGNEQFF. Written as DNA, the CDR3 is TGTGCCAGCAGCCGCCTTCAGGGGAATGAGCAGTTCTTC.

The genes are TRBV4-2 and TRBJ2-2, with TRBD1 identical over 8 bases. CDR1 and CDR2 from the germline V gene are LGHNA and YNFKEQ. The junction had 6 bases not matched to a gene; V was cut back by 8 bases and J by 4 bases. The CDR3 contains 14 residues. The CDR3 loop reads CASRPGQATGELFF. The DNA for the CDR3 is TGTGCCAGCCGACCGGGACAGGCCACCGGGGAGCTGTTTTTT.

The chain joins TRBV7-9 to TRBJ2-1, with 7 positions matching TRBD2. The CDR3 covers 15 residues. Germline CDR1 is SEHNR and CDR2 is FQNEAQ (reference sequence). Trimming took 0 bases from V and 8 from J; bases not matched to a gene: 7. CDR3 sequence: CASSLAGGPWDEQFF. CDR3 DNA sequence: TGTGCCAGCAGCTTAGCGGGAGGGCCTTGGGATGAGCAGTTCTTC.

This sequence joins TRBV15 and TRBJ2-7, with TRBD1 matching over 7 bases. Trimming cost V 5 bases and J 4 bases; bases outside gene matches: 8. This CDR3 spans 14 amino acids. CDR1 is LNHNV, CDR2 YYDKDF, per germline (reference sequence). CDR3 region: CATSGRGLRYEQYF. For the CDR3, the DNA is TGTGCCACCAGCGGTAGGGGGCTGAGGTACGAGCAGTACTTC.